Each of the 24 T cell receptor beta chains below was sequenced from the same sample in a study of cytomegalovirus exposure and HLA in healthy donors. Amplification used 60 Vbeta primers and 13 Jbeta primers. Using immunoSEQ multiplex PCR, the repertoire was profiled, and TCRdb retains in-frame clones only, with some absent. The table lists around 130,000 clones, around four fifths of them singletons. The source material was PBMCs. The origin of the receptors is a boy between 5 and 17 years old in good health and CMV-seronegative.

The chain joins TRBV9 to TRBJ2-7; D may be TRBD2 (6 bases). The CDR3 is 14 residues long. Between the trimmed V and J ends, which lost 0 bases and 2 bases, there was a span of 9 bases. Germline V gene sequence: CDR1 SGDLS, CDR2 YYNGEE. The CDR3 sequence: CASSVASETYEQYF. For the CDR3, the DNA is TGTGCCAGCAGCGTAGCTAGCGAGACCTACGAGCAGTACTTC.

In its sample, this clone was seen a few times. The chain combines TRBV9 with TRBJ2-2; D not certain. This CDR3 is 13 amino acids long. V dropped 1 base and J dropped 8 bases, with 9 bases sitting between them. Looked up from germline, CDR1 is SGDLS and CDR2 is YYNGEE. CDR3 bases: TGTGCCAGCAGCGTACAACCTGCGGGGGAGCTGTTTTTT. Amino acids: CASSVQPAGELFF.

V gene TRBV27 combines with J gene TRBJ2-2; tentative D call: TRBD1 (6 bases). The CDR3 covers 14 residues. CDR1 MNHEY and CDR2 SMNVEV come from the germline V gene (reference sequence). The V gene lost 6 bases and the J gene lost 5 bases, with 13 bases spanning the gap. CDR3 sequence: CASRQGLDTGELFF. The CDR3 coding sequence is TGTGCCAGCAGACAGGGTTTGGATACCGGGGAGCTGTTTTTT.

The chain carries TRBV5-4 and TRBJ2-2; 9 bases align to TRBD1. The germline gives CDR1 SGHNT, CDR2 YYREEE (reference sequence). The CDR3 is 15 amino acids. With V trimmed by 4 bases and J by 4 bases, 5 bases remained unmatched. Written as DNA, the CDR3 is TGTGCCAGCAGCCCCGGACAGGGGATCACCGGGGAGCTGTTTTTT. Encoded protein: CASSPGQGITGELFF.

This clone was seen a single time. The rearrangement uses TRBV25-1 and TRBJ2-5; the D gene is possibly TRBD2 (5 bases). Trimming shortened V by 6 bases and J by 5 bases, and 13 bases separated the two germline ends. Looked up from germline, CDR1 is MGHDK and CDR2 is SYGVNS. This CDR3 spans 13 amino acids. CDR3 sequence reads: CASSSGESETQYF. The CDR3 nucleotides read TGTGCCAGCAGCTCCGGGGAGTCCGAGACCCAGTACTTC.

This chain links TRBV11-3 with TRBJ2-1; perhaps TRBD2 as D (6 bases). Germline V CDR1 and CDR2: SGHNT, YENEEA. The CDR3 consists of 15 residues. The V and J ends lost 1 base and 6 bases respectively, with 13 bases between them. Here the CDR3 reads CASSLGREWTNEQFF. CDR3 in DNA: TGTGCCAGCAGCTTAGGACGGGAGTGGACCAATGAGCAGTTCTTC.

This clone was counted only a few times. The chain has TRBV7-9 and TRBJ1-2, with TRBD1 matching over 7 bases. Germline V lookup: CDR1 SEHNR, CDR2 FQNEAQ (reference sequence). V trimming: 5 bases; J trimming: 1 base; junction bases outside the gene matches: 7. The CDR3 loop spans 15 amino acids. CDR3 sequence reads: CASSPRTGYNYGYTF. CDR3 DNA sequence: TGTGCCAGCAGCCCACGGACAGGCTATAACTATGGCTACACCTTC.

The J gene is TRBJ2-7, the V gene TRBV5-4; 9 bases fit TRBD1. J was trimmed by 5 bases and V by 0 bases; bases with no gene match: 3. Germline assignment: CDR1 SGHNT and CDR2 YYREEE (reference sequence). This CDR3 region has 14 residues. The CDR3 loop reads CASSLGGQGHEQYF. For the CDR3, the DNA is TGTGCCAGCAGCTTGGGGGGACAGGGCCACGAGCAGTACTTC. Full variable domain (outside the CDR3, taken from reference TRBV5-4 and TRBJ2-7): ETGVTQSPTHLIKTRGQQVTLRCSSQSGHNTVSWYQQALGQGPQFIFQYYREEENGRGNFPPRFSGLQFPNYSSELNVNALELDDSALYLCASSLGGQGHEQYFGPGTRLTVT.

The rearrangement uses TRBV30 and TRBJ2-1; 7 bases fit TRBD2. This CDR3 contains 16 residues. Trimming at V came to 5 bases and at J to 0 bases, leaving 10 bases not matched to a gene. From germline, CDR1 is GTSNPN and CDR2 SVGIG (reference sequence). CDR3 nucleotide sequence: TGTGCCTGGGAGCGGACTAGAAGAAGCTCCTACAATGAGCAGTTCTTC. It is translated as CAWERTRRSSYNEQFF.

The chain combines TRBV7-9 with TRBJ2-7, with D unresolved. The CDR3 covers 13 residues. Germline V gene data show CDR1 as SEHNR and CDR2 as FQNEAQ (reference sequence). The germline V and J ends were trimmed by 1 base and 3 bases, with 7 bases remaining between them. The CDR3 region is CASSLGRGYEQYF. The CDR3 DNA follows: TGTGCCAGCAGCTTAGGGAGAGGCTACGAGCAGTACTTC.

The chain employs TRBV2 and TRBJ2-1; D ambiguous. Germline values: CDR1 SNHLY, CDR2 FYNNEI. The CDR3 runs to 11 residues. The V and J ends lost 6 bases and 4 bases respectively, with 4 bases between them. The DNA for the CDR3 is TGTGCCAGCAGCTATTACAATGAGCAGTTCTTC. It encodes CASSYYNEQFF.

The chain uses TRBV14 and TRBJ2-3; weak D call: TRBD2 (6 bases). The V gene's germline CDR1 is SGHDN and CDR2 FVKESK. Trimming removed 4 bases at V and 0 bases at J, with 14 bases between. The CDR3 extends over 16 amino acids. CDR3: CASSPFPGLSTDTQYF. The CDR3 DNA sequence: TGTGCCAGCAGCCCTTTTCCGGGACTGAGCACAGATACGCAGTATTTT.

The V and J genes are TRBV5-1 and TRBJ2-5, with TRBD1 matching 7 bases. CDR1 and CDR2 from the germline V gene are SGHRS and YFSETQ. Trimming at V came to 4 bases and at J to 1 base, leaving 7 bases not matched to a gene. The CDR3 totals 15 residues. The CDR3 coding sequence is TGCGCCAGCAGCCCGACAACAGGGGCCCAAGAGACCCAGTACTTC. It codes for CASSPTTGAQETQYF.

The chain is built from TRBV5-1 and TRBJ1-3, with no clear D. The CDR3 runs to 13 residues. Germline V gene lookup returns CDR1 SGHRS and CDR2 YFSETQ. V lost 4 bases to trimming and J lost 0 bases, with 5 bases between them. The CDR3 loop is CASSTDSGNTIYF. In nucleotides, the CDR3 is TGCGCCAGCAGCACAGACTCTGGAAACACCATATATTTT.

The chain recombines TRBV15 with TRBJ2-7; D possibly corresponds to TRBD1 (6 bases). Deletions cut 5 bases from V and 3 bases from J, with 17 bases between. The CDR3 covers 15 residues. Germline V CDR1 and CDR2: LNHNV, YYDKDF (reference sequence). The CDR3 sequence is CATSPEAGVGYEQYF. The CDR3 DNA sequence: TGTGCCACCAGCCCCGAGGCAGGGGTGGGCTACGAGCAGTACTTC. The entire variable domain, with the rest obtained from reference TRBV15 and TRBJ2-7, is as follows: DAMVIQNPRYQVTQFGKPVTLSCSQTLNHNVMYWYQQKSSQAPKLLFHYYDKDFNNEADTPDNFQSRRPNTSFCFLDIRSPGLGDTAMYLCATSPEAGVGYEQYFGPGTRLTVT.

This clone was found once. The J gene is TRBJ1-2, the V gene TRBV29-1; a possible D gene is TRBD1 (6 bases). V was shortened by 8 bases and J by 8 bases, with 18 bases between the two germline ends. Looked up from germline, CDR1 is SQVTM and CDR2 is ANQGSEA. The CDR3 covers 12 residues. CDR3 sequence: CSSGAINSGYTF. CDR3 in DNA: TGCAGCTCAGGGGCGATTAATTCCGGCTACACCTTC. The entire variable domain, with the rest obtained from reference TRBV29-1 and TRBJ1-2, is as follows: SAVISQKPSRDICQRGTSLTIQCQVDSQVTMMFWYRQQPGQSLTLIATANQGSEATYESGFVIDKFPISRPNLTFSTLTVSNMSPEDSSIYLCSSGAINSGYTFGSGTRLTVV.

The chain has TRBV6-4 and TRBJ2-1, with 8 nucleotides matching TRBD2. Looked up from germline, CDR1 is MRHNA and CDR2 is SNTAGT. This CDR3 is 15 amino acids long. The V gene end was trimmed by 0 bases and the J gene end by 6 bases; junction bases not matched to a gene: 4. The CDR3 region is CASSDSREGTNEQFF. CDR3 DNA: TGTGCCAGCAGTGACTCCCGGGAGGGCACCAATGAGCAGTTCTTC.

The chain joins TRBV2 to TRBJ2-7; a possible D gene is TRBD1 (5 bases). The CDR3 is 14 amino acids. The germline gives CDR1 SNHLY, CDR2 FYNNEI. Trimming shortened V by 1 base and J by 6 bases, and 13 bases separated the two germline ends. CDR3 in DNA: TGTGCCAGCAGTGAAGGCAGGGCCCTCGGCGAGCAGTACTTC. Residues: CASSEGRALGEQYF.

The chain carries TRBV6-5 and TRBJ2-5; a possible D gene is TRBD1 (5 bases). Trimming pared 5 bases from V and 5 bases from J, leaving 18 bases between. Germline V gene lookup returns CDR1 MNHEY and CDR2 SVGAGI. The CDR3 is 15 residues long. The CDR3 region is CASSPGSRDPETQYF. The CDR3 coding sequence is TGTGCCAGCAGTCCTGGAAGCAGGGATCCGGAGACCCAGTACTTC.

In nucleotides, the CDR3 is TGTGCCTGGAGTGTGCGGTCCATGAACACTGAAGCTTTCTTT. It encodes CAWSVRSMNTEAFF. The V and J genes are TRBV30 and TRBJ1-1; D remains unclear. Germline-derived CDR1 and CDR2 are GTSNPN and SVGIG (reference sequence). The CDR3 is made up of 14 amino acids. V was cut by 0 bases and J by 0 bases, with 8 bases left in between.

This chain joins TRBV30 and TRBJ1-2; D is perhaps TRBD1 (5 bases). Trimming stripped 5 bases from V and 4 bases from J, with 17 bases between. Germline V gene sequence: CDR1 GTSNPN, CDR2 SVGIG (reference sequence). The CDR3 runs 14 residues. The CDR3 bases are TGTGCCTGGGACGCGGGGGACCCCAGCTATGGCTACACCTTC. Translation: CAWDAGDPSYGYTF.

In DNA, the CDR3 is TGTGCCAGCTCACCGGGGAGCGTCAATCAGCCCCAGCATTTT. This sequence encodes CASSPGSVNQPQHF. The V call is TRBV18, the J call TRBJ1-5; D not certain. The CDR3 spans 14 residues. Germline CDR1 KGHSH, CDR2 LQKENI. Trimming cost V 3 bases and J 3 bases, with 9 bases left between them.

A word on this clone: At one end the junction does not follow the germline gene, possibly because of a read error. This sequence joins TRBV5-6 and TRBJ2-7; 9 bases are shared with TRBD2. The length of the CDR3 is 11 residues. The germline CDR1 and CDR2 sequences are SGHDT and YYEEEE. Written as DNA, the CDR3 is TGTGCCAGCAGCTCCGGACTAGCGTGGAACTTC. Its translation is CASSSGLAWNF.

V gene TRBV6-1 combines with J gene TRBJ2-1; D possibly corresponds to TRBD2 (5 bases). CDR3 length: 14 residues. Trimming took off 7 bases at V and 7 bases at J, with 17 bases between the two ends. Germline CDR1 is MNHNS and CDR2 is SASEGT. The CDR3 DNA sequence: TGTGCCAGCACTACCCGAGACTACTGGAATGAGCAGTTCTTC. Translating gives CASTTRDYWNEQFF.